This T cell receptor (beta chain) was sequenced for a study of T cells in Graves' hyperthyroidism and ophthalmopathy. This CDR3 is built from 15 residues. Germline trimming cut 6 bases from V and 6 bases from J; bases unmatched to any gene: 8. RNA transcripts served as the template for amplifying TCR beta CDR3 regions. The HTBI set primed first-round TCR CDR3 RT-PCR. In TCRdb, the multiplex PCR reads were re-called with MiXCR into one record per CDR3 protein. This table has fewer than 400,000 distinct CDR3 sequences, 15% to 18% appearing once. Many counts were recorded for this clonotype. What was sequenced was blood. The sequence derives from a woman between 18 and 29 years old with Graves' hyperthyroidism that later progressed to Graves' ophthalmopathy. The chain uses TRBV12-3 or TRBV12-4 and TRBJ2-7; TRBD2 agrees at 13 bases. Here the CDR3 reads CASSAGLAGEGEQYF. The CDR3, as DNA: TGTGCCAGCAGCGCTGGACTAGCGGGAGAGGGCGAGCAGTACTTC.